The rows below give T cell receptor beta chains drawn from one sample of a study of blood T cell repertoires in COVID-19. Measured with immunoSEQ multiplex PCR; TCRdb has only the in-frame clones, and not every one. In the table there are roughly 60,000 clones, 84% of which are singletons. Source material: peripheral blood. These receptors all come from a man aged 60 to 69 with COVID-19, enrolled during active disease. CDR3s include the opening cysteine and the closing phenylalanine or tryptophan. A D gene is named only where the DNA matches it firmly. Size tells how often a clone was seen (once, few, many) or the class of an expanded clone, and some rows leave it out.

>TRBD1|.|TRBV18|TRBJ2-5
TGTGCCAGCTCACGGGACAGGGGGCTTTGGGAGACCCAGTACTTC
CASSRDRGLWETQYF
>.|.|TRBV6-1|TRBJ2-1
TGTGCCAGCAGTGAAGTACTAAGGTACACCTACAATGAGCAGTTCTTC
CASSEVLRYTYNEQFF
>TRBD1|.|TRBV7-6|TRBJ1-6
TGTGCCAGCAGCTTAGAGGGACAGCGCAATTCACCCCTCCACTTT
CASSLEGQRNSPLHF
>TRBD2|.|TRBV3-1/TRBV3-2|TRBJ2-1
TGTGCCAGCAGTCAAAACCTAGCGGTGGATGAGCAGTTCTTC
CASSQNLAVDEQFF
>.|.|TRBV6-5|TRBJ1-5
TGTGCCAGCAGTCGGGGGGGTGGGGGCAATCAGCCCCAGCATTTT
CASSRGGGGNQPQHF
>.|.|TRBV18|TRBJ1-4
TGTGCCAGCTCATCGAGATCGGGGGCAACTAATGAAAAACTGTTTTTT
CASSSRSGATNEKLFF
>.|few|TRBV12-5|TRBJ2-7
TGTGCTAGTGGACGCCTTCGTCAGGGTAGCGAGCAGTACTTC
CASGRLRQGSEQYF
>.|once|TRBV3-1/TRBV3-2|TRBJ1-5
TGTGCCAGCAGCCAAGATAGCCAGGGTAGTCAGCCCCAGCATTTT
CASSQDSQGSQPQHF
>TRBD2|.|TRBV11-2|TRBJ2-1
TGTGCCAGCAGCCCCAGGACTAGCGGGCAGAGCCCCAATGAGCAGTTCTTC
CASSPRTSGQSPNEQFF
>TRBD2|.|TRBV9|TRBJ2-7
TGTGCCAGCAGCGTAGCCCCTAGCGGGGATACCTACGAGCAGTACTTC
CASSVAPSGDTYEQYF
>TRBD1|.|TRBV7-2|TRBJ2-4
TGTGCCAGCAGCTCCGGGACAGGGGTTGGATTAAACATTCAGTACTTC
CASSSGTGVGLNIQYF
>.|.|TRBV5-1|TRBJ1-3
TGCGCCAGCAGCTTGGCCGGTCCGGGTGGAAACACCATATATTTT
CASSLAGPGGNTIYF
>TRBD1|.|TRBV27|TRBJ2-5
TGTGCCAGCAGTTTATCGAAGTCGGGACAGGGTGAGACCCAGTACTTC
CASSLSKSGQGETQYF
>.|.|TRBV7-9|TRBJ1-1
TGTGCCAGCAGCTTAGAGGCTGCAGGTAACACTGAAGCTTTCTTT
CASSLEAAGNTEAFF
>.|.|TRBV6-5|TRBJ1-1
TGTGCCAGCAGTTACGGGTCAGGGGACACTGAAGCTTTCTTT
CASSYGSGDTEAFF
>.|few|TRBV30|TRBJ1-1
TGTGCCTGGAGGCCCGACCCGGACATGCGCCTGAACACTGAAGCTTTCTTT
CAWRPDPDMRLNTEAFF
>.|.|TRBV3-1/TRBV3-2|TRBJ1-2
TGTGCCAGCAGCCAAGGCCAGAACCATGGCTACACCTTC
CASSQGQNHGYTF
>TRBD1|.|TRBV2|TRBJ1-2
TGTGCCAGCAGTGTCCATGCTCCGGGACAGACCGCTGGCTACACCTTC
CASSVHAPGQTAGYTF
>.|.|TRBV6-5|TRBJ1-6
TGTGCCAGCATTTTCGGGGAAGTGGGATCACCCCTCCACTTT
CASIFGEVGSPLHF
>TRBD1|once|TRBV28|TRBJ1-1
TGTGCCAGCAGCTCAAGGACAGGGCGGACTGAAGCTTTCTTT
CASSSRTGRTEAFF
>.|.|TRBV21-1|TRBJ2-7
TGTGCCAGCAGCAAAGTAGACAGGGGCGTTTTGTCCTACGAGCAGTACTTC
CASSKVDRGVLSYEQYF
>.|.|TRBV30|TRBJ1-6
TGTGCCTGGAGTGTAACACTCAGGAATTCACCCCTCCACTTT
CAWSVTLRNSPLHF
>TRBD2|.|TRBV27|TRBJ2-5
TGTGCCAGCAGTCTTAGATGGGACGGCGGGGGGGAGACCCAGTACTTC
CASSLRWDGGGETQYF
>TRBD2|.|TRBV6-5|TRBJ2-1
TGTGCCAGCAGTTACGGGGGACTAGCGGGAAACAATGAGCAGTTCTTC
CASSYGGLAGNNEQFF
>.|few|TRBV7-6|TRBJ1-1
TGTGCCAGCAGATCCGACACTGAAGCTTTCTTT
CASRSDTEAFF
>.|.|TRBV18|TRBJ2-2
TGTGCCAGCTCACCGGGACTGCTTTCCGGGGAGCTGTTTTTT
CASSPGLLSGELFF
>.|.|TRBV5-1|TRBJ1-3
TGCGCCAGCAGCTCCATGTCTGGAAACACCATATATTTT
CASSSMSGNTIYF
>TRBD1|.|TRBV4-1|TRBJ1-4
TGCGCCAGCAGCCCCGGACAGGGAGCAACTAATGAAAAACTGTTTTTT
CASSPGQGATNEKLFF
>.|.|TRBV7-2|TRBJ2-2
TGTGCCAGCAGCTTAGCGGGGCTCACGAACACCGGGGAGCTGTTTTTT
CASSLAGLTNTGELFF